What follows are 13 T cell receptor beta chains derived from one specimen sequenced in a study of cytomegalovirus exposure and HLA in healthy donors. The PCR was carried out with 60 Vbeta primers and 13 Jbeta primers. Clones were sequenced by immunoSEQ multiplex PCR, and TCRdb holds only the in-frame ones, with some missing. Of some 200,000 clones in the sample, about 70% were seen once. Sequencing was performed on PBMCs. The source of these receptors is a woman between 25 and 40 years old in good health and CMV-seronegative.

The CDR3 DNA reads TGTGCCAGCAGCTCCGGGACAATATTCAACGAGCAGTACTTC. Its translation is CASSSGTIFNEQYF. The rearrangement uses TRBV5-5 and TRBJ2-7; possible D gene TRBD1, 6 bases. The germline V gene has CDR1 SGHKS and CDR2 YYEKEE (reference sequence). Between the trimmed V and J ends, which lost 3 bases and 5 bases, there was a span of 15 bases. This CDR3 contains 14 residues.

The chain carries TRBV2 and TRBJ2-3, with D perhaps TRBD2 (6 bases). V dropped 3 bases and J dropped 2 bases, with 15 bases sitting between them. The CDR3 length is 16 residues. Per the germline V gene, CDR1 is SNHLY and CDR2 is FYNNEI. This CDR3 is CASSDRDFSTTDTQYF. The CDR3 coding sequence is TGTGCCAGCAGTGATAGGGACTTCTCAACCACAGATACGCAGTATTTT. Using reference TRBV2 and TRBJ2-3 for the parts outside the CDR3, the full variable domain is EPEVTQTPSHQVTQMGQEVILRCVPISNHLYFYWYRQILGQKVEFLVSFYNNEISEKSEIFDDQFSVERPDGSNFTLKIRSTKLEDSAMYFCASSDRDFSTTDTQYFGPGTRLTVL.

The chain recombines TRBV5-6 with TRBJ2-6, with D unclear. The CDR3 is 15 residues long. Between the trimmed V and J ends, which lost 1 base and 0 bases, there was a span of 5 bases. CDR1 is SGHDT, CDR2 YYEEEE, per germline. The CDR3 DNA reads as TGTGCCAGCAGCTTGTGGCACTCTGGGGCCAACGTCCTGACTTTC. Encoded protein: CASSLWHSGANVLTF. Complete variable domain (other parts from reference TRBV5-6 and TRBJ2-6): DAGVTQSPTHLIKTRGQQVTLRCSPKSGHDTVSWYQQALGQGPQFIFQYYEEEERQRGNFPDRFSGHQFPNYSSELNVNALLLGDSALYLCASSLWHSGANVLTFGAGSRLTVL.

This clone was seen a handful of times. The J gene is TRBJ2-7, the V gene TRBV15; perhaps TRBD1 as D (6 bases). The V end was cut by 0 bases, the J end by 10 bases, with 13 bases between. Germline-derived CDR1 and CDR2 are LNHNV and YYDKDF (reference sequence). This CDR3 comprises 13 residues. The CDR3 region has the DNA TGTGCCACCAGCAGAGATAAGGGACAACCCCAGTACTTC. The encoded protein is CATSRDKGQPQYF.

This chain links TRBV7-9 with TRBJ2-2; 9 bases map to TRBD1. Trimming cost V 3 bases and J 7 bases; bases outside gene matches: 3. Germline values: CDR1 SEHNR, CDR2 FQNEAQ (reference sequence). This CDR3 comprises 14 residues. CDR3 bases: TGTGCCAGCAGCTTCCGGGACAGGGTCGGGGAGCTGTTTTTT. Translating it yields CASSFRDRVGELFF.

This clone was recorded a few times. The V and J genes are TRBV7-2 and TRBJ2-7; 11 bases map to TRBD2. The CDR3 runs to 15 residues. The germline CDR1 and CDR2 sequences are SGHTA and FQGNSA. Losses at the gene ends were 5 bases for V and 7 bases for J; bases not matched to a gene: 10. DNA of the CDR3: TGTGCCAGCAGCGCCATAGCGGGGGGGGGCGGGGAGCAGTACTTC. Translating gives CASSAIAGGGGEQYF.

With respect to this clone: A read error may produce the germline difference seen at one junction end. The chain employs TRBV7-9 and TRBJ2-5; 7 bases are a match to TRBD1. Germline CDR1 and CDR2: SEHNR and FQNEAQ (reference sequence). This CDR3 region has 15 residues. CDR3 coding DNA: TGTTCCAGCAGCTCGTGGACAGGTGTACAGGAGACCCAGTACTTC. Translation gives CSSSSWTGVQETQYF. The whole variable domain, remainder taken from reference TRBV7-9 and TRBJ2-5, is DTGVSQNPRHKITKRGQNVTFRCDPISEHNRLYWYRQTLGQGPEFLTYFQNEAQLEKSRLLSDRFSAERPKGSFSTLEIQRTEQGDSAMYLCSSSSWTGVQETQYFGPGTRLLVL.

The J gene is TRBJ2-5, the V gene TRBV4-1, with 7 bases matching TRBD1. The CDR3 spans 16 residues. Germline trimming cut 0 bases from V and 7 bases from J; bases unmatched to any gene: 11. Germline CDR1 is MGHRA and CDR2 is YSYEKL. CDR3 sequence: CASSQDEGGRGRTQYF. CDR3 DNA: TGCGCCAGCAGCCAAGATGAAGGGGGCCGAGGTCGGACCCAGTACTTC.

J is TRBJ2-1 and V is TRBV7-2; the D gene is possibly TRBD2 (5 bases). From germline, CDR1 is SGHTA and CDR2 FQGNSA. The CDR3 spans 12 residues. Trimming left V 5 bases short and J 13 bases short, with 15 bases between. The CDR3 coding sequence is TGTGCCAGCAGCGACTATGGACGTAGCCAGTTCTTC. This sequence encodes CASSDYGRSQFF.

V and J are TRBV7-9 and TRBJ2-1; TRBD2 aligns across 8 bases. Germline V CDR1 and CDR2: SEHNR, FQNEAQ (reference sequence). The CDR3 is made up of 13 amino acids. V dropped 8 bases and J dropped 8; count of bases not matched to a gene: 8. CDR3 residues: CASQREIDYEQFF. The CDR3 DNA sequence: TGTGCCAGCCAGCGGGAGATCGACTATGAGCAGTTCTTC. The entire variable domain, with the rest obtained from reference TRBV7-9 and TRBJ2-1, is as follows: DTGVSQNPRHKITKRGQNVTFRCDPISEHNRLYWYRQTLGQGPEFLTYFQNEAQLEKSRLLSDRFSAERPKGSFSTLEIQRTEQGDSAMYLCASQREIDYEQFFGPGTRLTVL.

V gene TRBV7-2 combines with J gene TRBJ2-1; possible D gene TRBD2, 5 bases. CDR3 length equals 15 residues. V lost 3 bases, J lost 7 bases, and 16 bases lay in between. Germline assignment: CDR1 SGHTA and CDR2 FQGNSA. The CDR3 region has the DNA TGTGCCAGCAGCTTTGGGCGGGCCCACCCTAATGAGCAGTTCTTC. The encoded protein is CASSFGRAHPNEQFF.

V usage is TRBV6-6 and J usage is TRBJ2-5; D is undetermined. The J call may be wrong; the DNA end is better matched by TRBJ2-7. This CDR3 is 15 amino acids long. Looked up from germline, CDR1 is MNHNY and CDR2 is SVGAGI (reference sequence). Here the CDR3 reads CASSRTQQSSYEQYF. CDR3 sequence (DNA): TGTGCCAGCAGTCGCACTCAACAGAGCTCCTACGAGCAGTACTTC.

The gene calls are TRBV19 and TRBJ1-1; D call uncertain. Germline CDR1 reads LNHDA; CDR2 reads SQIVND (reference sequence). The CDR3 runs 15 residues. V dropped 2 bases and J dropped 0 bases, with 10 bases sitting between them. CDR3 sequence: CASSIYTVMNTEAFF. The CDR3 region has the DNA TGTGCCAGTAGTATATATACAGTTATGAACACTGAAGCTTTCTTT.